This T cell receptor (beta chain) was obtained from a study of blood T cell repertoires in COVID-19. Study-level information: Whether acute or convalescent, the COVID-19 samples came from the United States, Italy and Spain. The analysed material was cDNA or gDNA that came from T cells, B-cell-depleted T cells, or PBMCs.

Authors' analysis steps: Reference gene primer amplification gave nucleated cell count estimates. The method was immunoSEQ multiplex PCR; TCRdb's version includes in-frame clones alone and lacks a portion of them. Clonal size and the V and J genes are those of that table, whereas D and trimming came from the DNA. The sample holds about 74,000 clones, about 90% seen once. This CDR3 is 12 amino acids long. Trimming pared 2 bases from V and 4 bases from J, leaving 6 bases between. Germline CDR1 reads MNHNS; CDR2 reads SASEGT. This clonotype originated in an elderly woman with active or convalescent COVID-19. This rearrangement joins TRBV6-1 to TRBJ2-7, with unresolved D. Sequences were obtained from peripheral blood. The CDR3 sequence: CASSEPGYEQYF. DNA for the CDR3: TGTGCCAGCAGTGAACCCGGTTACGAGCAGTACTTC.